Presented here are 30 T cell receptor beta chains from one specimen sequenced in a study of blood T cell repertoires in COVID-19. Some clones are missing from TCRdb's copy, which holds only in-frame ones; the method was immunoSEQ multiplex PCR. This table holds 150,000 to 200,000 clones, 85% to 90% found once. Sequenced: peripheral blood. Source of these receptors: a man aged 18 to 35 with acute or convalescent COVID-19.

The chain carries TRBV6-5 and TRBJ1-5, with TRBD1 identical over 10 bases. V lost 5 bases to trimming and J lost 4 bases; unmatched junction nucleotides: 5. CDR3 length: 15 amino acids. Germline V gene data show CDR1 as MNHEY and CDR2 as SVGAGI. CDR3: CASSRGQGLNQPQHF. The CDR3 bases are TGTGCCAGCAGTAGGGGACAGGGGCTAAATCAGCCCCAGCATTTT.

The rearrangement uses TRBV9 and TRBJ1-1; 7 bases are shared with TRBD1. The germline gives CDR1 SGDLS, CDR2 YYNGEE. V was clipped by 3 bases and J by 3 bases; unmatched bases: 8. The CDR3 has 15 amino acids. CDR3 in DNA: TGTGCCAGCAGCGGAAGACAGGGTAGGCACACTGAAGCTTTCTTT. Protein product: CASSGRQGRHTEAFF.

The chain has TRBV27 and TRBJ2-3, with 9 bases fitting TRBD2. The CDR3 consists of 16 residues. CDR1 MNHEY and CDR2 SMNVEV come from the germline V gene (reference sequence). V gave up 0 bases and J gave up 3 bases; unmatched junction bases: 4. CDR3 in amino acids: CASSLSGRGGTDTQYF. CDR3 nucleotide sequence: TGTGCCAGCAGTTTATCCGGGCGGGGGGGAACAGATACGCAGTATTTT.

The chain carries TRBV5-1 and TRBJ2-2, with 9 nucleotides matching TRBD1. With 2 bases clipped from V and 5 bases from J, the junction kept 13 bases outside the gene matches. The CDR3 spans 18 residues. CDR1 and CDR2 from the germline V gene are SGHRS and YFSETQ. CDR3 DNA sequence: TGCGCCAGCAGCTTCACTTCCTACAGGGGGCGGGAGACCGGGGAGCTGTTTTTT. Amino acid sequence: CASSFTSYRGRETGELFF.

The chain carries TRBV24-1 and TRBJ2-2, with TRBD1 as a possible D gene (6 bases). Germline V gives CDR1 KGHDR, CDR2 SFDVKD. The CDR3 sequence is 12 residues long. Trimming left V 10 bases short and J 1 base short, with 6 bases between. CDR3 residues: CATTGNTGELFF. CDR3 in DNA: TGTGCCACGACAGGGAACACCGGGGAGCTGTTTTTT.

V gene TRBV9 combines with J gene TRBJ2-1; weak D call: TRBD2 (6 bases). The CDR3 totals 14 residues. Germline V gene lookup returns CDR1 SGDLS and CDR2 YYNGEE. V dropped 0 bases and J dropped 7 bases, with 11 bases sitting between them. Here the CDR3 reads CASSVVPGGNEQFF. CDR3 DNA: TGTGCCAGCAGCGTAGTCCCAGGAGGGAATGAGCAGTTCTTC.

The CDR3 sequence: CASSLTKGDSMRGYTF. CDR3 DNA: TGTGCCAGCTCACTCACGAAGGGGGATTCTATGCGCGGCTACACCTTC. This chain links TRBV18 with TRBJ1-2, with D perhaps matching TRBD1 (6 bases). The V gene lost 4 bases and the J gene lost 8 bases, with 23 bases spanning the gap. The CDR3 length is 16 residues. Germline assignment: CDR1 KGHSH and CDR2 LQKENI.

The chain joins TRBV7-7 to TRBJ2-5; D not certain. The CDR3 contains 14 residues. Per the germline V gene, CDR1 is SSHAT and CDR2 is FNYEAQ (reference sequence). V was shortened by 5 bases and J by 2 bases, with 12 bases between the two germline ends. The CDR3: CASSPVGIQETQYF. The CDR3 DNA sequence: TGTGCCAGCAGCCCAGTGGGCATACAAGAGACCCAGTACTTC.

The chain employs TRBV7-2 and TRBJ2-7; 8 positions agree with TRBD2. Trimming at V came to 5 bases and at J to 3 bases, leaving 6 bases not matched to a gene. There are 14 residues in the CDR3. Germline CDR1 SGHTA, CDR2 FQGNSA. CDR3 bases: TGTGCCAGCAGCCAATCCGCGGGGGGCTACGAGCAGTACTTC. Translation gives CASSQSAGGYEQYF.

This chain links TRBV5-8 with TRBJ2-4; 7 positions agree with TRBD1. Germline CDR1 is SGHTS and CDR2 is YDEGEE. The CDR3 loop spans 13 amino acids. J lost 6 bases, V lost 4 bases, and 4 bases had no gene match. For the CDR3, the DNA is TGTGCCAGCAGCGTTGGACAGGCAAACATTCAGTACTTC. It encodes CASSVGQANIQYF.

This rearrangement joins TRBV18 to TRBJ1-1; D is unresolved. V was shortened by 1 base and J by 5 bases, with 8 bases between the two germline ends. Germline CDR1 is KGHSH and CDR2 is LQKENI. The CDR3 has 13 residues. The DNA of the CDR3 is TGTGCCAGCTCACCACGTATCGTGACTGAAGCTTTCTTT. Amino acids: CASSPRIVTEAFF.

This clone was seen once. The V and J genes are TRBV28 and TRBJ1-5; 11 nucleotides match TRBD1. CDR3 length equals 15 residues. Trimming at V came to 4 bases and at J to 4 bases, leaving 3 bases not matched to a gene. Germline V gives CDR1 MDHEN, CDR2 SYDVKM. The CDR3, as DNA: TGTGCCAGCAGTTCGGGACAGGGGGGGAATCAGCCCCAGCATTTT. This codes for CASSSGQGGNQPQHF.

The rearrangement links TRBV15 to TRBJ2-1; TRBD2 matches at 8 bases. The germline gives CDR1 LNHNV, CDR2 YYDKDF (reference sequence). The V segment lost 2 bases and the J segment 1 base; nucleotides outside the gene matches: 10. CDR3 length equals 18 residues. CDR3 in DNA: TGTGCCACCAGCAGAACCCCCGGGGGGGCGGGTTCCTACAATGAGCAGTTCTTC. Protein sequence: CATSRTPGGAGSYNEQFF.

The chain couples TRBV30 to TRBJ2-7, with 9 bases matching TRBD2. Germline V CDR1 and CDR2: GTSNPN, SVGIG (reference sequence). V shed 3 bases and J 5 bases; nucleotides not matched to a gene: 8. The CDR3 length is 14 residues. The CDR3 nucleotides read TGTGCCTGGAGCAGGGCGGGGGGGCCTGACGAGCAGTACTTC. Amino acids: CAWSRAGGPDEQYF. Drawing the rest from reference TRBV30 and TRBJ2-7, the complete variable domain is SQTIHQWPATLVQPVGSPLSLECTVEGTSNPNLYWYRQAAGRGLQLLFYSVGIGQISSEVPQNLSASRPQDRQFILSSKKLLLSDSGFYLCAWSRAGGPDEQYFGPGTRLTVT.

The chain recombines TRBV28 with TRBJ2-1; 11 nucleotides match TRBD1. V was pared by 7 bases and J by 4 bases, with 9 bases of the junction left unmatched. There are 16 residues in the CDR3. Germline V lookup: CDR1 MDHEN, CDR2 SYDVKM. CDR3 bases: TGTGCCAGCACCCAATCCGGGACAGGGGGTTACAATGAGCAGTTCTTC. Its translation is CASTQSGTGGYNEQFF.

The chain is built from TRBV5-1 and TRBJ2-7; weak D call: TRBD1 (6 bases). V lost 4 bases and J lost 5, with 16 bases in between. In germline, CDR1 is SGHRS, CDR2 YFSETQ. This CDR3 has 14 residues. CDR3 sequence reads: CASSEMDSTDEQYV. The CDR3 coding sequence is TGCGCCAGCAGCGAAATGGACAGTACCGACGAGCAGTACGTC.

V and J are TRBV6-5 and TRBJ1-1; tentative D call: TRBD1 (5 bases). The germline V gene encodes CDR1 MNHEY and CDR2 SVGAGI. This CDR3 has 15 amino acids. The germline V and J ends were trimmed by 2 bases and 7 bases, with 17 bases remaining between them. Here the CDR3 reads CASSYGVGQTIEAFF. DNA of the CDR3: TGTGCCAGCAGTTACGGGGTGGGGCAGACAATTGAAGCTTTCTTT.

The chain links TRBV7-8 to TRBJ2-7; 7 bases agree with TRBD1. This CDR3 has 14 residues. V lost 4 bases to trimming and J lost 6 bases; unmatched junction nucleotides: 9. Germline CDR1 reads SGHVS; CDR2 reads FQNEAQ. CDR3 bases: TGTGCCAGCAGCTCCGTGACAGGGCCGGGCGAGCAGTACGTC. It encodes CASSSVTGPGEQYV.

V usage is TRBV6-5 and J usage is TRBJ1-5; no clear D gene. Germline V gene sequence: CDR1 MNHEY, CDR2 SVGAGI. Trimming took 5 bases from V and 0 from J, leaving 5 bases between them. The CDR3 contains 13 residues. CDR3 region: CASSSYSNQPQHF. The CDR3 DNA reads as TGTGCCAGCAGTAGCTATAGCAATCAGCCCCAGCATTTT.

The chain links TRBV3-1 (or the pseudogene TRBV3-2) to TRBJ2-3; 8 nucleotides align to TRBD2. Trimming removed 1 base from V and 0 bases from J; junction bases left unmatched: 3. Germline V gene sequence: CDR1 LGHDT, CDR2 YNNKEL (reference sequence). The CDR3 is 16 residues long. CDR3 protein: CASSQVGLASTDTQYF. The CDR3 DNA reads as TGTGCCAGCAGCCAAGTAGGACTAGCCAGCACAGATACGCAGTATTTT.

V gene TRBV28 combines with J gene TRBJ2-7, with 8 bases aligning to TRBD2. With V trimmed by 8 bases and J by 2 bases, 8 bases remained unmatched. The CDR3 has 14 amino acids. From germline, CDR1 is MDHEN and CDR2 SYDVKM. The CDR3 DNA is TGTGCCAGCTATAGCGCGGGGGGCCCCTACGAGCAGTACTTC. Its protein product is CASYSAGGPYEQYF.

The CDR3 reads CASSLGQGEAFF. The DNA of the CDR3 is TGTGCCAGCAGTTTAGGACAGGGTGAAGCTTTCTTT. The chain is built from TRBV28 and TRBJ1-1, with TRBD1 identical over 8 bases. Germline-derived CDR1 and CDR2 are MDHEN and SYDVKM. The CDR3 has 12 amino acids. J gave up 7 bases and V 2 bases, and 0 bases lay outside the gene matches.

The chain recombines TRBV6-2 or TRBV6-3 with TRBJ2-3, with 12 bases aligning to TRBD2. CDR1 is MNHEY, CDR2 SVGEGT, per germline. This CDR3 has 17 residues. The J segment lost 6 bases and the V segment lost 5 bases, leaving 12 bases of the junction unmatched. For the CDR3, the DNA is TGTGCCAGCAGTACACCCTCTAGCGGGGGGGCTTGGGATACGCAGTATTTT. Encoded protein: CASSTPSSGGAWDTQYF.

The chain couples TRBV5-5 to TRBJ1-2; 11 bases line up with TRBD1. CDR3 length equals 15 residues. The ends lost 4 bases at V and 8 bases at J; junction bases unmatched: 10. The germline V gene has CDR1 SGHKS and CDR2 YYEKEE (reference sequence). The CDR3 region has the DNA TGTGCCAGCAGCACCGCTGGGACAGGGGGTGGAGGCTACACCTTC. Its translation is CASSTAGTGGGGYTF.

The chain couples TRBV18 to TRBJ1-4; TRBD1 aligns across 9 bases. V shed 3 bases, J shed 8 bases, and the junction held 4 bases outside the gene matches. In germline, CDR1 is KGHSH, CDR2 LQKENI. The CDR3 totals 14 residues. The DNA for the CDR3 is TGTGCCAGCTCACCCCAGGACAGGGGAGAAAAACTGTTTTTT. Its translation is CASSPQDRGEKLFF.

The rearrangement joins TRBV6-6 to TRBJ1-6; D remains unclear. The germline gives CDR1 MNHNY, CDR2 SVGAGI (reference sequence). The CDR3 totals 13 residues. V lost 1 base and J 10 bases, leaving 8 bases between the germline ends. The CDR3 DNA sequence: TGTGCCAGCAGTTACTTCCCAGAATCACCCCTCCACTTT. It translates to CASSYFPESPLHF.

The J gene is TRBJ1-1, the V gene TRBV19; 7 positions match TRBD1. The germline gives CDR1 LNHDA, CDR2 SQIVND (reference sequence). CDR3 length: 14 residues. The V gene end was trimmed by 3 bases and the J gene end by 1 base; junction bases not matched to a gene: 2. The DNA for the CDR3 is TGTGCCAGTAGTATTACAGGGGAGAACACTGAAGCTTTCTTT. This gives the protein CASSITGENTEAFF.

The CDR3, as DNA: TGTGCCAGTAGTACCCCCTTCGCAGGGATAGATGGCTACACCTTC. This sequence encodes CASSTPFAGIDGYTF. The V and J genes are TRBV19 and TRBJ1-2; D is possibly TRBD1 (5 bases). Trimming removed 4 bases from V and 6 bases from J, with 18 bases in between. Per the germline V gene, CDR1 is LNHDA and CDR2 is SQIVND (reference sequence). The CDR3 loop spans 15 amino acids.

The chain is built from TRBV24-1 and TRBJ1-2, with TRBD1 identical over 10 bases. CDR3 size: 14 residues. Germline CDR1 KGHDR, CDR2 SFDVKD. V lost 3 bases, J lost 8 bases, and 5 bases stayed unmatched. CDR3 loop: CATSDTGQGKGYTF. The CDR3 nucleotides are TGTGCCACCAGTGATACGGGACAGGGGAAGGGCTACACCTTC.

This rearrangement joins TRBV9 to TRBJ1-2; D call uncertain. Germline CDR1 and CDR2: SGDLS and YYNGEE. V dropped 0 bases and J dropped 0 bases, with 9 bases sitting between them. This CDR3 is built from 15 residues. Written as DNA, the CDR3 is TGTGCCAGCAGCGTAGGGCTCAATGCTAACTATGGCTACACCTTC. Translating it yields CASSVGLNANYGYTF.